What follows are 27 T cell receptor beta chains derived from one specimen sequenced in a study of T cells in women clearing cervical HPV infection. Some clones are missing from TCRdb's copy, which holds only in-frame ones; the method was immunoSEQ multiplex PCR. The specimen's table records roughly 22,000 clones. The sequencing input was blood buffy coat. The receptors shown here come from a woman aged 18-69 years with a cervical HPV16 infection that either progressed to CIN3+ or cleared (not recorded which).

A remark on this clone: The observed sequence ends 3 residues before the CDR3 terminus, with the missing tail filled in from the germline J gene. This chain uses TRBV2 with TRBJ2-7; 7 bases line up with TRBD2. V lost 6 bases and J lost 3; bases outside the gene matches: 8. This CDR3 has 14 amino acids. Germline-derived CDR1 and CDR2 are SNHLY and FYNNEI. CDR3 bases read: TGTGCCAGCAGCGGTCGGGGAGGGAACTACGAG. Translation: CASSGRGGNYE. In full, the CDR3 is CASSGRGGNYEQYF.

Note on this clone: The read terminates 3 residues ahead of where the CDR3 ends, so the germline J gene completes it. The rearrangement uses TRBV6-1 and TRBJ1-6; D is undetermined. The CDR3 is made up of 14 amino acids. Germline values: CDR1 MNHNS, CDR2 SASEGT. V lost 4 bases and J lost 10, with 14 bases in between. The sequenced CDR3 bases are TGTGCCAGCAGTGCTACCCAGGAGGTCTCACCC. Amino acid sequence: CASSATQEVSP. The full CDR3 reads CASSATQEVSPLHF.

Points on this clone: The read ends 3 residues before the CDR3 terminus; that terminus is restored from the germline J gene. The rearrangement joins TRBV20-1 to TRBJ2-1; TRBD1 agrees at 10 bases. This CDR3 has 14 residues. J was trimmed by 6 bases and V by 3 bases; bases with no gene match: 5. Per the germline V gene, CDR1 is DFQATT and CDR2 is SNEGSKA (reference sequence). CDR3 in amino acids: CSARAGTGVNEQFF. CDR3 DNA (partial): TGCAGTGCTAGGGCCGGGACAGGGGTCAATGAG.

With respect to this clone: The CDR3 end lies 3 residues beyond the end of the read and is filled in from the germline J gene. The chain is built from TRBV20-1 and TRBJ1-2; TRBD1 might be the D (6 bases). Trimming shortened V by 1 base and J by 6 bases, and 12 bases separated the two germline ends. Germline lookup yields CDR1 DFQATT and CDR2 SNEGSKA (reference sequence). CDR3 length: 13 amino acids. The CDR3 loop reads CSARVGHLDGYTF. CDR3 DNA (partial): TGCAGTGCTAGAGTGGGACACTTAGATGGC.

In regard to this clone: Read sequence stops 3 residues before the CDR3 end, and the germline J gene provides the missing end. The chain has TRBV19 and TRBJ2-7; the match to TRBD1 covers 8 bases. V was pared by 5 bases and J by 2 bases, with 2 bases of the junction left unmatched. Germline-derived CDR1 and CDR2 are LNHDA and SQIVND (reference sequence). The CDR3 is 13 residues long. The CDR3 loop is CASSLTGAYEQYF. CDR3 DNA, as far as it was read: TGTGCCAGTAGTCTGACAGGGGCCTACGAG.

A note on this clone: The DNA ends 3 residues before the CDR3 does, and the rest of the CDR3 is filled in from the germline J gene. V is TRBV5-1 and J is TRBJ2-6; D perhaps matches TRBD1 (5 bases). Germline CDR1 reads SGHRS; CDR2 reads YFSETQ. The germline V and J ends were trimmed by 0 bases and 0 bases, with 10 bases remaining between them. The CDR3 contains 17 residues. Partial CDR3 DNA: TGCGCCAGCAGCTTGGGCGGACACATCTCTGGGGCCAACGTC. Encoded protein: CASSLGGHISGANV. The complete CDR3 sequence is CASSLGGHISGANVLTF.

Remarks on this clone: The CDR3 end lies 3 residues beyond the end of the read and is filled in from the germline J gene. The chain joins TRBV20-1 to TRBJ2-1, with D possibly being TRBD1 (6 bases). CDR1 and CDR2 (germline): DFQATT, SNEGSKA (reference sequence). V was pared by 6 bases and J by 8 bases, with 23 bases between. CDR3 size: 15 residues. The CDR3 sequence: CSARAPQGLRDEQFF. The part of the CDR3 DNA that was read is TGCAGTGCCCGCGCCCCACAGGGTTTGCGCGATGAG.

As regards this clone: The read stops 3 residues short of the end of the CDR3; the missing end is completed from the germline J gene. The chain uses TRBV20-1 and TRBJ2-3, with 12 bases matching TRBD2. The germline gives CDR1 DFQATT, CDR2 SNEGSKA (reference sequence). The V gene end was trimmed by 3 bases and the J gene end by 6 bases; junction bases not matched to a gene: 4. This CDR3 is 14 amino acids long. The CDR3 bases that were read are TGCAGTGCTAGGGAGACTAGCGGGAGTGATACG. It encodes CSARETSGSDT. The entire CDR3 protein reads CSARETSGSDTQYF.

The sequenced CDR3 bases are TGCGCCAGCAGCGTTATTAGCGGAAATTACGAG. Its translation is CASSVISGNYE. From start to end, the CDR3 is CASSVISGNYEQYF. The chain links TRBV5-1 to TRBJ2-7; D might be TRBD2 (6 bases). Read coverage stops 3 residues before the CDR3 terminus; the germline J gene supplies the remainder. Germline V gives CDR1 SGHRS, CDR2 YFSETQ. The CDR3 contains 14 residues. Between the trimmed V and J ends, which lost 4 bases and 4 bases, there was a span of 15 bases.

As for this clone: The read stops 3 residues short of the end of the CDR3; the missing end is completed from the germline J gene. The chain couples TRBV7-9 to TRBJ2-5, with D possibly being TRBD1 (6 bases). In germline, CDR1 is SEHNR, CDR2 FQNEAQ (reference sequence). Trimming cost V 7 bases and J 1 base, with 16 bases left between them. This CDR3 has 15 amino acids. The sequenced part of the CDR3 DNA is TGTGCCAGCAAACCCCTTGGACAGCTCCAAGAGACC. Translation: CASKPLGQLQET. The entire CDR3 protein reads CASKPLGQLQETQYF. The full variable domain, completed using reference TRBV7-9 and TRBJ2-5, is DTGVSQNPRHKITKRGQNVTFRCDPISEHNRLYWYRQTLGQGPEFLTYFQNEAQLEKSRLLSDRFSAERPKGSFSTLEIQRTEQGDSAMYLCASKPLGQLQETQYFGPGTRLLVL.

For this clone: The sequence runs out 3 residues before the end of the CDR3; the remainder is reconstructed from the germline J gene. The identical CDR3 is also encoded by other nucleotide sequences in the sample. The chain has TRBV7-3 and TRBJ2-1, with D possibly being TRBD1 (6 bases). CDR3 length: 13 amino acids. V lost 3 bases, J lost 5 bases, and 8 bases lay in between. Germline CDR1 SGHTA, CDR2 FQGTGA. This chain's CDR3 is CASSFRGNNEQFF. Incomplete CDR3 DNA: TGTGCCAGCAGCTTCAGGGGCAACAATGAG.

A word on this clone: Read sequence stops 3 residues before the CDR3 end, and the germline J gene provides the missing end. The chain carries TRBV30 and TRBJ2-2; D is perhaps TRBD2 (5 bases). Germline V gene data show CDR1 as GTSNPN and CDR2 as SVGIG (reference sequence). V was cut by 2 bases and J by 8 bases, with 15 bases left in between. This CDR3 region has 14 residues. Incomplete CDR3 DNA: TGTGCCTGGAGTACGCTCCTAGCTCTTGGGGAG. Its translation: CAWSTLLALGE. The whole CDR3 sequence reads CAWSTLLALGELFF.

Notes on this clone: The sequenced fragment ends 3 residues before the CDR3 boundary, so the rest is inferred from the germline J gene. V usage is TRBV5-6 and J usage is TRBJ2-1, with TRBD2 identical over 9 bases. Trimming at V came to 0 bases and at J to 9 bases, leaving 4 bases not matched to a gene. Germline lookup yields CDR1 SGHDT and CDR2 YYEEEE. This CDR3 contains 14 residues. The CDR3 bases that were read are TGTGCCAGCAGCTTGGAATTAGCGGGAGCTGAG. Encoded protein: CASSLELAGAE. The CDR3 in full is CASSLELAGAEQFF. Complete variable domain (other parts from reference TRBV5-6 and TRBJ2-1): DAGVTQSPTHLIKTRGQQVTLRCSPKSGHDTVSWYQQALGQGPQFIFQYYEEEERQRGNFPDRFSGHQFPNYSSELNVNALLLGDSALYLCASSLELAGAEQFFGPGTRLTVL.

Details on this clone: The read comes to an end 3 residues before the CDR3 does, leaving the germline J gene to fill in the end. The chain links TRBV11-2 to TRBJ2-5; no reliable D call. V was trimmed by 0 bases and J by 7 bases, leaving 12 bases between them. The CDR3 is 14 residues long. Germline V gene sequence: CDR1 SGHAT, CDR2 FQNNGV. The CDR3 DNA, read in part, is TGTGCCAGCAGCTTAGATCGAGCGTCCGGGACC. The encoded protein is CASSLDRASGT. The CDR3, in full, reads CASSLDRASGTQYF.

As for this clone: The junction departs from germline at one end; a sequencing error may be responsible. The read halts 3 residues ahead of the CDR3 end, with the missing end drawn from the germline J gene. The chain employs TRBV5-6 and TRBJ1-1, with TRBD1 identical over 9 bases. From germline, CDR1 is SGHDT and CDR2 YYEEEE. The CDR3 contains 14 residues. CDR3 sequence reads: CASSLGGTGREAFF. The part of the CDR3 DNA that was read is TGTGCCAGCAGTTTGGGAGGGACAGGGAGAGAA.

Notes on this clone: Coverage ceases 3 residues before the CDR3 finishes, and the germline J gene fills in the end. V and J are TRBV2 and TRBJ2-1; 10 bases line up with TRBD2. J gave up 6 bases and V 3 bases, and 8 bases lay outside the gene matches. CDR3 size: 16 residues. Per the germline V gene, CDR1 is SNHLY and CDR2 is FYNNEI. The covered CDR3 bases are TGTGCCAGCAGTGATTTACGAGCGGGAGGGCCCAATGAG. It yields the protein CASSDLRAGGPNE. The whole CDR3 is CASSDLRAGGPNEQFF. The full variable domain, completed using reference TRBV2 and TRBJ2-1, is EPEVTQTPSHQVTQMGQEVILRCVPISNHLYFYWYRQILGQKVEFLVSFYNNEISEKSEIFDDQFSVERPDGSNFTLKIRSTKLEDSAMYFCASSDLRAGGPNEQFFGPGTRLTVL.

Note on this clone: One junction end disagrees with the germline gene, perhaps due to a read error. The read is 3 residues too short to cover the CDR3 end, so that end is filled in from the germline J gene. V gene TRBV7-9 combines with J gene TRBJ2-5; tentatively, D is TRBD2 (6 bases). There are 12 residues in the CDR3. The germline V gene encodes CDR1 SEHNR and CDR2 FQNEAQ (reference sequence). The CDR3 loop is CTSTGLMETQYF. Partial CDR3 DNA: TGTACCAGCACGGGACTTATGGAGACC.

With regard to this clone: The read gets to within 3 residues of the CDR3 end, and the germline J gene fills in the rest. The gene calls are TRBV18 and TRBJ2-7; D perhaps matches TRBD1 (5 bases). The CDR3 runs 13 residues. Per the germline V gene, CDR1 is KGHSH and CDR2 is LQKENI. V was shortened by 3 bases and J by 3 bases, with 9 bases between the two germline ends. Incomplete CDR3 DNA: TGTGCCAGCTCACCGGGGCAGGACTACGAG. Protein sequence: CASSPGQDYE. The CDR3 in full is CASSPGQDYEQYF. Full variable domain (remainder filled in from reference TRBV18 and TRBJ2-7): NAGVMQNPRHLVRRRGQEARLRCSPMKGHSHVYWYRQLPEEGLKFMVYLQKENIIDESGMPKERFSAEFPKEGPSILRIQQVVRGDSAAYFCASSPGQDYEQYFGPGTRLTVT.

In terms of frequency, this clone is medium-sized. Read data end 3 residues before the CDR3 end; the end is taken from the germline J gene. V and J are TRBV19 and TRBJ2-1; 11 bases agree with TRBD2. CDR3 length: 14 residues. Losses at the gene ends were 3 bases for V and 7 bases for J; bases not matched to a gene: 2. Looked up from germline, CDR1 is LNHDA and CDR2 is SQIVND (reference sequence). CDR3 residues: CASSMGLAVNEQFF. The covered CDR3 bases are TGTGCCAGTAGTATGGGACTAGCGGTTAATGAG.

CDR3: CASSPERDSYNEQFF. The part of the CDR3 DNA that was read is TGTGCCAGCTCACCAGAGCGGGACTCCTACAATGAG. This chain links TRBV18 with TRBJ2-1, with 7 bases that match TRBD2. The read terminates 3 residues ahead of where the CDR3 ends, so the germline J gene completes it. The CDR3 spans 15 residues. The germline V gene has CDR1 KGHSH and CDR2 LQKENI. V dropped 2 bases and J dropped 0; count of bases not matched to a gene: 1.

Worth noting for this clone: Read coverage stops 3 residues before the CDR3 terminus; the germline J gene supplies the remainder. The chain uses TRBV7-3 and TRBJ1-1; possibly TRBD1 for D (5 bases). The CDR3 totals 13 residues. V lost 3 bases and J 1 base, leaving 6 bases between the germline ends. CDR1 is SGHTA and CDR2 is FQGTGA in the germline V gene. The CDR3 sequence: CASSFGGNTEAFF. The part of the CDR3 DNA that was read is TGTGCCAGCAGCTTCGGGGGGAACACTGAA.

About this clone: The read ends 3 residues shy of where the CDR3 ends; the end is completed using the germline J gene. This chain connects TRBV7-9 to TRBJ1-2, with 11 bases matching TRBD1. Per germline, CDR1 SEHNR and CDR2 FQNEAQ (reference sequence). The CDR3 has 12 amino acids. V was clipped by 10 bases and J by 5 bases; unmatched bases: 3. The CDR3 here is CATGQGAYGYTF. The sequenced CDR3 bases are TGTGCCACTGGACAGGGGGCTTATGGC.

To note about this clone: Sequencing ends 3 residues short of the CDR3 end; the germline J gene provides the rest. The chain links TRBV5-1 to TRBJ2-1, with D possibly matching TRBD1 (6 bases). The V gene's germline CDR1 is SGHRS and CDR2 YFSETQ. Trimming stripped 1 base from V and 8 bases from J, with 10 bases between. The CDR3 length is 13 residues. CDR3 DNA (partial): TGCGCCAGCAGCTTGACAGGGAGCGATGAG. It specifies CASSLTGSDE. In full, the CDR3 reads CASSLTGSDEQFF. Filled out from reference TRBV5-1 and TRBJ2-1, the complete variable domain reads KAGVTQTPRYLIKTRGQQVTLSCSPISGHRSVSWYQQTPGQGLQFLFEYFSETQRNKGNFPGRFSGRQFSNSRSEMNVSTLELGDSALYLCASSLTGSDEQFFGPGTRLTVL.

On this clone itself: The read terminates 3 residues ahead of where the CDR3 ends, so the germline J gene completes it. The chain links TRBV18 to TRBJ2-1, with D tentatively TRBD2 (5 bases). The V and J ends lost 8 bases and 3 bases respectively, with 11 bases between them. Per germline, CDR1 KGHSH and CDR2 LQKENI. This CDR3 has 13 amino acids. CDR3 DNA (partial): TGTGCCAGCACCGACGGGGACTACAATGAG. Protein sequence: CASTDGDYNE. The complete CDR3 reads CASTDGDYNEQFF.

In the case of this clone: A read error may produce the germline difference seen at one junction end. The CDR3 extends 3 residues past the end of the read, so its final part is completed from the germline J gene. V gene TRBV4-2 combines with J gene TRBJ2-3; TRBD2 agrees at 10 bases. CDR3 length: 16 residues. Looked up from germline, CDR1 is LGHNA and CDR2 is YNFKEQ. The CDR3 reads CASSPRGTSGTDTQYF. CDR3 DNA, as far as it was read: TGCGCCAGCAGCCCTAGGGGGACTAGCGGCACAGATACG.

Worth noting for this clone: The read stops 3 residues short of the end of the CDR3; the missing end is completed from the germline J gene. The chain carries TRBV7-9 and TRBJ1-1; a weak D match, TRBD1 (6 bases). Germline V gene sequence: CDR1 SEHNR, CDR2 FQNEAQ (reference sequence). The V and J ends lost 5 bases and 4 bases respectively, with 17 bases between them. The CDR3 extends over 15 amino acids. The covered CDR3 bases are TGTGCCAGCAGCCAGGGGAATCCACCTGGCACTGAA. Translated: CASSQGNPPGTE. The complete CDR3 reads CASSQGNPPGTEAFF.

CDR3 DNA (partial): TGTGCCAGCAGTGAAGAGTCTCCCAGGGTAACAACTAATGAAAAA. Amino acids: CASSEESPRVTTNEK. In full, the CDR3 is CASSEESPRVTTNEKLFF. The V call is TRBV6-1, the J call TRBJ1-4; TRBD1 is a possible D gene (5 bases). Read data end 3 residues before the CDR3 end; the end is taken from the germline J gene. CDR1 MNHNS and CDR2 SASEGT come from the germline V gene. The CDR3 totals 18 residues. Trimming cost V 1 base and J 0 bases, with 15 bases left between them.